This T cell receptor beta chain was profiled in a study of graft-versus-host responses after intestinal transplantation. Study-level background: Recipients were given multivisceral, liver-intestinal, or isolated intestinal transplants. The recipients all started with anti-thymocyte globulin induction and then took tacrolimus and steroids for 2 to 3 years.

Findings and limits, study-wide: Analysis identified GvH clones in recipient marrow, with some appearing first in ileum or blood.

There are a few counts of this clone. The target antigen is unknown. TCRdb keeps only in-frame clones here, not all; method: immunoSEQ multiplex PCR. The profile shows roughly 98,000 clones, around 93% of them singletons. CDR1 and CDR2 (germline): MDHEN, SYDVKM. This CDR3 region has 16 residues. Trimming cost V 3 bases and J 2 bases, with 13 bases left between them. Sequencing was performed on unstimulated CD8+ T cells sorted from spleen or lymph node cells, taken before transplant. The receptor was derived from a human donor who was the organ donor for an intestinal transplant. The chain has TRBV28 and TRBJ1-4, with D possibly being TRBD1 (6 bases). CDR3 protein: CASSFEFQGTNEKLFF. In nucleotides, the CDR3 is TGTGCCAGCAGTTTTGAGTTTCAGGGGACTAATGAAAAACTGTTTTTT.